This T cell receptor (beta chain) was profiled in a study of CD8 T cells in Susac syndrome. High-throughput TCR beta sequencing covered peripheral CD8+ and CD4+ T cells. Relapsing-remitting disease, either stable or active, was present in the treatment-naive patients who were the multiple sclerosis controls. Random hexamers were used to reverse transcribe about 0.5 to 1 ug of RNA. In TCRdb, the immunoSEQ multiplex PCR reads were re-called with MiXCR into one record per CDR3 protein. The sample gives some 190,000 distinct CDR3 sequences, approximately 96% of which show up once; 0.093% is in the top ten. This CDR3 spans 15 amino acids. The germline CDR1 and CDR2 sequences are LGHNA and YNFKEQ. The trim removed 0 bases at V and 9 bases at J, leaving 8 bases unmatched.

V gene TRBV4-2 combines with J gene TRBJ2-1, with 7 bases that match TRBD1. The clonotype originates from a human donor with multiple sclerosis. Sequenced: CD4+ T cells from PBMCs. The CDR3 here is CASSQDGRQGGEQFF. For the CDR3, the DNA is TGTGCCAGCAGCCAAGATGGTCGACAGGGCGGTGAGCAGTTCTTC.